The sequence of this TCR beta chain was determined in a study of vaccination and CD4 T cells after COVID-19 (dated by TCRdb to 2022 to 2024). About the full investigation: SARS-CoV-2 positivity had been established in the convalescent patients by nasal swab PCR, and mild disease was recorded in about 9 of these patients and severe disease in one. Six males and four females were included in the convalescent cohort, with two Hispanic individuals, seven Caucasians, two Asians and one multiracial person represented. Two doses of either the Pfizer-BioNTech BNT162b2 vaccine (n=8) or the Moderna mRNA-1273 vaccine (n=2) were administered to participants. Post-COVID blood samples from convalescent patients were collected a median of around 110 days after diagnosis, with a range of 35 to 161 days. Post-vaccine blood samples were taken a median of about 77 days after the second vaccine dose, with a range of roughly 13 to 250 days. The cultures were stimulated with overlapping spike peptide pools from SARS-CoV-2 and from the common cold coronaviruses HCoV-NL63, HCoV-OC43 and HCoV-229E. Control cultures used a CEFX viral epitope pool as positive control, an HIV-1 Nef peptide pool as negative control, or no peptide. The spike-specific CD4+ TCR repertoire was compared before and after mRNA vaccination in approximately ten COVID-19 convalescent patients and a handful of infection-naive healthy vaccine recipients. Broader findings and caveats from the paper: The median number of SARS-CoV-2-reactive clonotypes rose from 20 to 25 after infection to some 40 after vaccination, but the change was not significant. Only a relatively small number of convalescent patients were included in the study, and early timepoints following natural infection were not analyzed. In convalescent patients, a median 86.3% of post-vaccine SARS-CoV-2-reactive clones were detected only after vaccination, suggesting vaccine-specific priming. Nearly all vaccine-specific clones in convalescent patients (304 of 307) were mono-reactive for SARS-CoV-2 spike rather than cross-reactive with common cold coronaviruses.

Receptor amplification or capture employed PCR. DNA from cultured CD4+ T cells underwent TCR sequencing with the Oncomine TCR Beta short-read assay at the Johns Hopkins FTIC core. The QIAamp micro DNA kit was used to extract genomic DNA from the cultured CD4+ T cells. Oncomine TCR Beta libraries from cultured CD4+ T cells were pooled using unique dual indexes and sequenced on an Illumina iSeq 100. On the authors' methods: Non-productive sequences were removed, and CDR3s that did not start with C, did not end with F or W, or were shorter than 7 amino acids were discarded. Antigen-specific clonotypes were identified with the MANAFEST web application by comparing peptide-stimulated wells with reference and other culture wells. For a clone to be called positive, the clone needed an FDR below 0.05, an odds ratio above 5, and a productive frequency above 0.1% in at least two of three replicate wells. A clonotype counted as cross-reactive if it showed significant expansion both in the SARS-CoV-2 spike wells and in at least one common cold coronavirus spike condition. Similarity between CDR3 sequences was evaluated in R version 3.6.1 using Levenshtein distances (stringdist) and unrooted phylogenetic trees (ape). TCRdb's own reprocessing of the public reads used fastp at Q25 and MiXCR and kept productive beta chains. Rows merge per CDR3 protein into single entries with the most common DNA and genes. None of the V and J calls come from the authors' own analysis; TCRdb made them. This sample holds about 20,000 distinct CDR3 sequences; roughly 50% were observed only once. Of the sample, roughly 6.2% falls within the top ten clones.

As for this clonotype: No antigen is known for it. No much larger clone is present one base from it, and per-base qualities are unavailable.

The treatment or condition label, read with the paper, signifies: roughly ten-day PBMC culture with coronavirus spike peptide pools or control peptides (ViraFEST assay). To expand antigen-specific T cells with peptide pools and then pick out the expanded clonotypes through TCR sequencing, the study relied on the ViraFEST assay. The convalescent patients' positive SARS-CoV-2 PCR tests fell between March and December 2020, which was before the Alpha, Beta and Delta variants emerged in the United States. Over 1.5 million PBMCs per well were cultured in IMDM with approximately 5% human AB serum and around 10 IU/ml IL-2, plus 10 ug/ml peptide pools. On days 3 and 7, half of the culture medium was replaced with fresh IL-2-containing medium. After 10 days of culture, CD4+ T cells were isolated by negative selection with the EasySep CD4+ T cell isolation kit. Ficoll-Paque Plus gradient centrifugation was used to isolate PBMCs from whole blood, and the isolated PBMCs were then either used fresh or cryopreserved at -140C. Culture conditions were generally each tested in triplicate wells.

Based on the germline V gene (reference sequence), the CDR1 and CDR2 sequences are DFQATT and SNEGSKA. The trim is 1 base for V and 8 bases for J, with a gap of 11 bases between the germline ends. Reading from cysteine to phenylalanine, the CDR3 counts 13 amino acids. Kept here is only the CDR3 DNA, which spans 39 bases and is read in frame from base 1. Rearrangement joined TRBV20-1 to TRBJ1-4, and the D gene may be TRBD1, 6 bases matching. The origin of this receptor is a human donor who had recovered from COVID-19. Sequencing was carried out using CD4+ T cells from blood, cultured in vitro. The CDR3 amino acid sequence is: CSARAGQGEKLFF. The sequenced DNA is TGCAGTGCTAGAGCGGGCCAGGGGGAAAAACTGTTTTTT.